The entry below gives a single T cell receptor beta chain sequence along with its context. Its specificity is unknown. From germline, CDR1 is LNHDA and CDR2 SQIVND (reference sequence). The CDR3 runs to 15 residues. V gave up 1 base and J gave up 9 bases; unmatched junction bases: 11. The record originates from a study of cytotoxic CD8 clonotypes in ibrutinib-treated CLL. Study conclusions and caveats: Baseline values of clonality outstripped age-matched healthy donors and followed circulating CD8+ T-cell counts. Sustained-remission patients were sampled at different times than progressing patients were.

Libraries were prepared by immunoSEQ multiplex PCR; TCRdb keeps only in-frame clonotypes and omits some of them. The sample has around 52,000 clones; around 60% are singletons. The chain has TRBV19 and TRBJ2-7, with 8 positions matching TRBD2. The clonotype was recovered from a human donor with chronic lymphocytic leukemia. Material: PBMCs, obtained after 24 months of ibrutinib treatment. The chain's CDR3 is CASSIGTSGLRGQYF. The CDR3, as DNA: TGTGCCAGTAGTATAGGCACTAGCGGATTACGAGGGCAGTACTTC.